This entry lists 28 T cell receptor beta chains sequenced from one sample in a study of radiation and T cells in renal cell carcinoma. The assay was immunoSEQ multiplex PCR, and TCRdb's table has in-frame clones only and misses some. The top ten clones hold 4.5% to 7.5% of a sample with 100,000 to 150,000 clones, 88% of them seen once. Time point specified: blood 2 weeks post-SBRT. Treatment meaning: 15 Gy SBRT to primary tumor, nephrectomy 4 weeks later. Sample: blood, taken from a patient whose treatment included radiotherapy and nephrectomy. The receptor source for this set is a woman in her 70s with renal cell carcinoma.

This chain links TRBV19 with TRBJ1-5, with D possibly being TRBD1 (5 bases). CDR1 is LNHDA, CDR2 SQIVND, per germline (reference sequence). The CDR3 consists of 13 residues. The germline V and J ends were trimmed by 5 bases and 6 bases, with 11 bases remaining between them. This chain's CDR3 is CASSLRGIQPQHF. The CDR3 DNA follows: TGTGCCAGTAGTTTAAGGGGAATTCAGCCCCAGCATTTT.

In DNA, the CDR3 is TGTGCCAGCAGCCAACGGCCACGAGGGACGGACTACGAGCAGTACTTC. This encodes CASSQRPRGTDYEQYF. The V and J genes are TRBV7-2 and TRBJ2-7; D possibly uses TRBD1 or TRBD2 (5 bases each). The CDR3 runs to 16 residues. From germline, CDR1 is SGHTA and CDR2 FQGNSA. V gave up 5 bases and J gave up 3 bases, with 20 bases separating them.

The rearrangement joins TRBV9 to TRBJ2-1, with 11 bases matching TRBD2. The junction had 10 bases not matched to a gene; V was cut back by 3 bases and J by 8 bases. There are 16 residues in the CDR3. Germline lookup yields CDR1 SGDLS and CDR2 YYNGEE. The CDR3 reads CASSASGTSGFDEQFF. CDR3 nucleotide sequence: TGTGCCAGCAGCGCCTCCGGGACTAGCGGTTTCGATGAGCAGTTCTTC.

The rearrangement links TRBV5-8 to TRBJ1-6; 7 bases are a match to TRBD1. The CDR3 has 14 residues. The junction had 3 bases not matched to a gene; V was cut back by 4 bases and J by 5 bases. Germline CDR1 SGHTS, CDR2 YDEGEE. CDR3 nucleotides: TGTGCCAGCAGCGAGGGACAGAATAATTCACCCCTCCACTTT. It codes for CASSEGQNNSPLHF. Full variable domain (missing parts from reference TRBV5-8 and TRBJ1-6): EAGVTQSPTHLIKTRGQQATLRCSPISGHTSVYWYQQALGLGLQFLLWYDEGEERNRGNFPPRFSGRQFPNYSSELNVNALELEDSALYLCASSEGQNNSPLHFGNGTRLTVT.

In DNA form, the CDR3 reads TGCGCCAGCAGCCAGATACAGGGGATGGCTGAAGCTTTCTTT. Residues: CASSQIQGMAEAFF. The chain carries TRBV4-1 and TRBJ1-1, with TRBD1 matching over 7 bases. V gave up 3 bases and J gave up 6 bases; unmatched junction bases: 7. This CDR3 region has 14 residues. CDR1 and CDR2 (germline): MGHRA, YSYEKL.

The DNA of the CDR3 is TGTGCCATCGGGGGGGCCGCTCAGCCCCAGCATTTT. It translates to CAIGGAAQPQHF. The chain links TRBV10-3 to TRBJ1-5; possible D gene TRBD1, 6 bases. The CDR3 is made up of 12 amino acids. CDR1 is ENHRY, CDR2 SYGVKD, per germline. Trimming left V 8 bases short and J 6 bases short, with 11 bases between.

The DNA of the CDR3 is TGTGCCAGCACAATAACCGGGACAAACTACGAGCAGTACTTC. It is translated as CASTITGTNYEQYF. The rearrangement joins TRBV2 to TRBJ2-7; a weak D match, TRBD1 (6 bases). Trimming cost V 7 bases and J 3 bases, with 16 bases left between them. Per germline, CDR1 SNHLY and CDR2 FYNNEI. This CDR3 is built from 14 residues.

V gene TRBV4-3 combines with J gene TRBJ2-3, with TRBD2 matching 9 bases. V was clipped by 2 bases and J by 4 bases; unmatched bases: 4. There are 15 residues in the CDR3. Looked up from germline, CDR1 is LGHNA and CDR2 is YSLEER. CDR3 region: CASSQLAGHSDTQYF. DNA for the CDR3: TGCGCCAGCAGCCAACTAGCGGGGCATTCAGATACGCAGTATTTT.

The V and J genes are TRBV6-5 and TRBJ2-6; D is unresolved. The ends were cut back, 9 bases at V and 2 bases at J, with 5 bases in the middle. CDR1 MNHEY and CDR2 SVGAGI come from the germline V gene. This CDR3 contains 12 residues. The CDR3 loop reads CASMTGANVLTF. In DNA, the CDR3 is TGTGCCAGTATGACTGGGGCCAACGTCCTGACTTTC.

Written as DNA, the CDR3 is TGCGCCAGCAGCTCACAGGGTACAGATACGCAGTATTTT. It encodes CASSSQGTDTQYF. The V call is TRBV4-3, the J call TRBJ2-3; tentatively, D is TRBD1 (6 bases). This CDR3 has 13 amino acids. Trimming took off 5 bases at V and 3 bases at J, with 9 bases between the two ends. Germline-derived CDR1 and CDR2 are LGHNA and YSLEER.

V is TRBV11-2 and J is TRBJ2-7; no reliable D call. Germline loops: CDR1 SGHAT, CDR2 FQNNGV. The CDR3 sequence is 12 residues long. Trimming pared 0 bases from V and 4 bases from J, leaving 4 bases between. In nucleotides, the CDR3 is TGTGCCAGCAGCTTAGACCGATACGAGCAGTACTTC. Translating it yields CASSLDRYEQYF.

The chain has TRBV6-6 and TRBJ1-2; D not certain. This CDR3 comprises 10 residues. V was pared by 5 bases and J by 2 bases, with 0 bases between. Germline assignment: CDR1 MNHNY and CDR2 SVGAGI (reference sequence). CDR3 protein: CASSNYGYTF. Here the CDR3 DNA reads TGTGCCAGCAGTAACTATGGCTACACCTTC.

The chain recombines TRBV6-1 with TRBJ1-3; the D is unclear. The CDR3 is made up of 14 amino acids. Germline V CDR1 and CDR2: MNHNS, SASEGT. V lost 9 bases and J 0 bases, leaving 12 bases between the germline ends. This CDR3 reads CASSPLFSGNTIYF. The CDR3 DNA follows: TGTGCCAGTTCTCCCTTATTCTCTGGAAACACCATATATTTT.

The rearrangement links TRBV9 to TRBJ2-7, with 7 bases lining up with TRBD2. Germline V gene sequence: CDR1 SGDLS, CDR2 YYNGEE. The CDR3 sequence is 13 residues long. With V trimmed by 0 bases and J by 13 bases, 10 bases remained unmatched. The CDR3 DNA follows: TGTGCCAGCAGCGTAGCTCAAGCGGGGTCAGTCTACTTC. This encodes CASSVAQAGSVYF.

This clone was found once. The chain has TRBV18 and TRBJ2-4; D is unresolved. The CDR3 is made up of 15 amino acids. Germline assignment: CDR1 KGHSH and CDR2 LQKENI. V was trimmed by 0 bases and J by 1 base, leaving 7 bases between them. The CDR3 loop is CASSPPDGAKNIQYF. The CDR3 DNA sequence: TGTGCCAGCTCACCACCGGATGGGGCCAAAAACATTCAGTACTTC.

The CDR3 loop is CASSESRVQGYTF. The CDR3 DNA is TGTGCCAGCAGTGAATCGCGGGTTCAGGGCTACACCTTC. This chain connects TRBV25-1 to TRBJ1-2; the D is unclear. CDR1 is MGHDK and CDR2 is SYGVNS in the germline V gene. The CDR3 has 13 amino acids. V lost 1 base, J lost 8 bases, and 11 bases lay in between.

The J gene is TRBJ1-1, the V gene TRBV11-2, with D perhaps TRBD1 (5 bases). The CDR3 is made up of 15 amino acids. V was pared by 5 bases and J by 0 bases, with 13 bases between. CDR1 is SGHAT and CDR2 is FQNNGV in the germline V gene. The CDR3 DNA reads TGTGCCAGCAGCCCCTTCACAGGCCTGAACACTGAAGCTTTCTTT. Protein product: CASSPFTGLNTEAFF. The variable domain in full, completed from reference TRBV11-2 and TRBJ1-1, reads EAGVAQSPRYKIIEKRQSVAFWCNPISGHATLYWYQQILGQGPKLLIQFQNNGVVDDSQLPKDRFSAERLKGVDSTLKIQPAKLEDSAVYLCASSPFTGLNTEAFFGQGTRLTVV.

The rearrangement links TRBV5-4 to TRBJ2-5; D not resolved. CDR3 length: 15 residues. Germline V CDR1 and CDR2: SGHNT, YYREEE (reference sequence). Trimming removed 0 bases at V and 1 base at J, with 10 bases between. The CDR3 loop is CASSLAGRAQETQYF. The CDR3 DNA is TGTGCCAGCAGCTTGGCCGGCCGGGCCCAAGAGACCCAGTACTTC.

V usage is TRBV9 and J usage is TRBJ2-2; 7 nucleotides agree with TRBD2. The V and J ends lost 0 bases and 2 bases, in that order; junction bases with no gene match: 16. The germline gives CDR1 SGDLS, CDR2 YYNGEE. The CDR3 is 20 residues long. For the CDR3, the DNA is TGTGCCAGCAGCGTAGCCCCTCCTCTGTTTCTAGCGGATAACACCGGGGAGCTGTTTTTT. This translates into CASSVAPPLFLADNTGELFF.

V is TRBV5-1 and J is TRBJ1-3; tentatively, D is TRBD1 (5 bases). The V gene's germline CDR1 is SGHRS and CDR2 YFSETQ. Trimming stripped 2 bases from V and 0 bases from J, with 12 bases between. The CDR3 extends over 16 amino acids. DNA of the CDR3: TGCGCCAGCAGCTTAGGGGCGACGGACTCTGGAAACACCATATATTTT. It is translated as CASSLGATDSGNTIYF.

The DNA of the CDR3 is TGTGCCAGCAGTGGCCCGGGACTAGCGGGCACAGATACGCAGTATTTT. Translation: CASSGPGLAGTDTQYF. This chain uses TRBV28 with TRBJ2-3, with 11 nucleotides matching TRBD2. V shed 5 bases and J 1 base; nucleotides not matched to a gene: 5. Germline values: CDR1 MDHEN, CDR2 SYDVKM. The CDR3 is 16 amino acids.

The chain has TRBV19 and TRBJ2-2, with D possibly TRBD1 on 5 matching bases. This CDR3 has 14 residues. Per germline, CDR1 LNHDA and CDR2 SQIVND (reference sequence). The V end was cut by 3 bases, the J end by 3 bases, with 8 bases between. DNA of the CDR3: TGTGCCAGTAGTATCCTAGGGGACACCGGGGAGCTGTTTTTT. This gives the protein CASSILGDTGELFF. Full variable domain (missing parts from reference TRBV19 and TRBJ2-2): DGGITQSPKYLFRKEGQNVTLSCEQNLNHDAMYWYRQDPGQGLRLIYYSQIVNDFQKGDIAEGYSVSREKKESFPLTVTSAQKNPTAFYLCASSILGDTGELFFGEGSRLTVL.

The J gene is TRBJ2-7, the V gene TRBV7-8; 10 bases line up with TRBD1. Germline CDR1 reads SGHVS; CDR2 reads FQNEAQ. The CDR3 length is 16 residues. Trimming removed 5 bases from V and 2 bases from J; junction bases left unmatched: 9. The CDR3 region is CASSDGGQGVTYEQYF. The CDR3 DNA reads as TGTGCCAGCAGCGACGGCGGACAGGGGGTCACCTACGAGCAGTACTTC.

The rearrangement joins TRBV5-3 to TRBJ1-3; D unresolved. TRBV5-3 is flagged as an ORF with uncertain function. V gave up 8 bases and J gave up 1 base, with 10 bases separating them. The CDR3 totals 13 residues. The CDR3 nucleotides read TGTGCCAGGGACCCTCGGTCTGGAAACACCATATATTTT. Residues: CARDPRSGNTIYF.

The V gene is TRBV19, the J gene TRBJ1-3; 7 nucleotides line up with TRBD1. This CDR3 is 14 amino acids long. Germline V lookup: CDR1 LNHDA, CDR2 SQIVND (reference sequence). V was clipped by 6 bases and J by 2 bases; unmatched bases: 4. In nucleotides, the CDR3 is TGTGCCAGTAGGGAGGGGGCTGCTGGAAACACCATATATTTT. Protein: CASREGAAGNTIYF.

The chain recombines TRBV27 with TRBJ2-6, with 7 bases aligning to TRBD1. Trimming at V came to 4 bases and at J to 2 bases, leaving 5 bases not matched to a gene. Germline CDR1 and CDR2: MNHEY and SMNVEV (reference sequence). This CDR3 contains 16 residues. In nucleotides, the CDR3 is TGTGCCAGCAGTTCCCCCGGGACAGCTGGGGCCAACGTCCTGACTTTC. Its translation is CASSSPGTAGANVLTF. Full variable domain (missing parts from reference TRBV27 and TRBJ2-6): EAQVTQNPRYLITVTGKKLTVTCSQNMNHEYMSWYRQDPGLGLRQIYYSMNVEVTDKGDVPEGYKVSRKEKRNFPLILESPSPNQTSLYFCASSSPGTAGANVLTFGAGSRLTVL.

The chain couples TRBV20-1 to TRBJ2-1, with unresolved D. The CDR3 is 11 amino acids. Trimming removed 3 bases at V and 5 bases at J, with 5 bases between. Looked up from germline, CDR1 is DFQATT and CDR2 is SNEGSKA (reference sequence). DNA of the CDR3: TGCAGTGCTAGTTCGGACAATGAGCAGTTCTTC. The encoded protein is CSASSDNEQFF.

This chain links TRBV29-1 with TRBJ2-4; D unresolved. The CDR3 is 13 residues long. Trimming cost V 4 bases and J 3 bases, with 10 bases left between them. The germline V gene encodes CDR1 SQVTM and CDR2 ANQGSEA. The CDR3 here is CSVVLGFKNIQYF. The CDR3 DNA follows: TGCAGCGTTGTTCTGGGTTTCAAAAACATTCAGTACTTC. The variable domain in full, with the rest retrieved from reference TRBV29-1 and TRBJ2-4, is SAVISQKPSRDICQRGTSLTIQCQVDSQVTMMFWYRQQPGQSLTLIATANQGSEATYESGFVIDKFPISRPNLTFSTLTVSNMSPEDSSIYLCSVVLGFKNIQYFGAGTRLSVL.